Below, 25 T cell receptor beta chains from the same sample are listed, as sequenced in a study of T cell responses to AZD1222 COVID-19 vaccine. This table comes from immunoSEQ multiplex PCR, and its TCRdb copy is limited to in-frame clones, with some not included. The table lists about 160,000 clones, 91% of them singletons. Here the sequenced sample was peripheral blood, taken on day 0 of AZD1222 vaccination. Receptors were obtained from an adult in good health.

The chain combines TRBV7-2 with TRBJ1-3, with a tentative D call TRBD1 (5 bases). The V gene's germline CDR1 is SGHTA and CDR2 FQGNSA. Trimming pared 1 base from V and 0 bases from J, leaving 13 bases between. CDR3 length: 17 amino acids. The CDR3 here is CASSLGPQGSSGNTIYF. In nucleotides, the CDR3 is TGTGCCAGCAGCTTAGGCCCCCAGGGTTCCTCTGGAAACACCATATATTTT.

With respect to this clone: Other DNA variants within this sample encode the same CDR3. The chain joins TRBV30 to TRBJ1-1; tentative D call: TRBD1 (6 bases). V was cut by 0 bases and J by 5 bases, with 10 bases left in between. This CDR3 contains 13 residues. Germline V gene lookup returns CDR1 GTSNPN and CDR2 SVGIG (reference sequence). This CDR3 reads CAWSVGGATEAFF. In DNA, the CDR3 is TGTGCCTGGAGTGTAGGGGGGGCGACTGAAGCTTTCTTT.

This sequence joins TRBV6-2 or TRBV6-3 and TRBJ1-5, with unresolved D. With 5 bases removed from V and 2 bases from J, the gap between germline ends came to 10 bases. Germline values: CDR1 MNHEY, CDR2 SVGEGT. This CDR3 spans 14 amino acids. DNA for the CDR3: TGTGCCAGCAGTCCGGTCAGTGGCAATCAGCCCCAGCATTTT. Protein sequence: CASSPVSGNQPQHF.

The V gene is TRBV30, the J gene TRBJ1-3; no definite D call. Germline V gives CDR1 GTSNPN, CDR2 SVGIG (reference sequence). The CDR3 sequence is 14 residues long. V was trimmed by 0 bases and J by 3 bases, leaving 9 bases between them. The chain's CDR3 is CAWSVGESGNTIYF. DNA of the CDR3: TGTGCCTGGAGTGTTGGAGAGAGTGGAAACACCATATATTTT.

The V call is TRBV7-9, the J call TRBJ2-5, with 9 bases lining up with TRBD2. Trimming at V came to 3 bases and at J to 3 bases, leaving 14 bases not matched to a gene. Germline V gene sequence: CDR1 SEHNR, CDR2 FQNEAQ (reference sequence). The CDR3 contains 18 residues. The CDR3 sequence is CASSFPSQGTSWEETQYF. In DNA form, the CDR3 reads TGTGCCAGCAGCTTCCCTTCTCAAGGGACTAGCTGGGAAGAGACCCAGTACTTC.

The chain uses TRBV5-6 and TRBJ1-2; D not certain. V gave up 4 bases and J gave up 2 bases, with 18 bases separating them. The CDR3 is 16 amino acids. CDR1 and CDR2 from the germline V gene are SGHDT and YYEEEE. CDR3 bases: TGTGCCAGCAGCGCGACGGTCCAGCGGTTAAACTATGGCTACACCTTC. This gives the protein CASSATVQRLNYGYTF.

The V and J genes are TRBV12-3 or TRBV12-4 and TRBJ1-1, with D possibly being TRBD1 (5 bases). This CDR3 region has 12 residues. V lost 5 bases, J lost 5 bases, and 9 bases lay in between. Here the CDR3 DNA reads TGTGCCAGCAGTAAGGGACGGACTGAAGCTTTCTTT. The encoded protein is CASSKGRTEAFF.

V gene TRBV5-4 combines with J gene TRBJ1-3; 12 bases match TRBD1. Per the germline V gene, CDR1 is SGHNT and CDR2 is YYREEE (reference sequence). There are 15 residues in the CDR3. Unmatched junction bases numbered 1, after V lost 2 bases and J lost 4 bases. The CDR3 loop reads CASSFGTGGGNTIYF. The CDR3 nucleotides read TGTGCCAGCAGCTTCGGGACAGGGGGCGGAAACACCATATATTTT.

This chain uses TRBV6-6 with TRBJ1-1; no reliable D call. CDR1 and CDR2 (germline): MNHNY, SVGAGI (reference sequence). V was shortened by 6 bases and J by 0 bases, with 8 bases between the two germline ends. This CDR3 comprises 13 residues. The DNA of the CDR3 is TGTGCCAGCAGAATAAAGATGAACACTGAAGCTTTCTTT. Translation gives CASRIKMNTEAFF.

Only one count was recorded for this clone. The chain is built from TRBV12-3 or TRBV12-4 and TRBJ1-1; no definite D call. V gave up 2 bases and J gave up 11 bases, with 9 bases separating them. The CDR3 consists of 11 residues. Here the CDR3 reads CASSLRPGAFF. The CDR3 nucleotides read TGTGCCAGCAGTTTACGTCCAGGTGCTTTCTTT.

The V call is TRBV4-3, the J call TRBJ2-1; the D is unclear. V lost 0 bases to trimming and J lost 7 bases, with 13 bases between them. There are 15 residues in the CDR3. Germline CDR1 LGHNA, CDR2 YSLEER. The CDR3 region is CASSQETLPTNEQFF. The CDR3 bases are TGCGCCAGCAGCCAAGAGACATTACCCACGAATGAGCAGTTCTTC.

The count of this clone is one. The chain is built from TRBV19 and TRBJ2-1; 12 bases are shared with TRBD2. The CDR3 runs 16 residues. Germline CDR1 and CDR2: LNHDA and SQIVND (reference sequence). With 5 bases clipped from V and 6 bases from J, the junction kept 8 bases outside the gene matches. The DNA for the CDR3 is TGTGCCAGTAGTGGCCCCAAACTAGCGGGAGGCAATGAGCAGTTCTTC. Translated: CASSGPKLAGGNEQFF. Together with reference TRBV19 and TRBJ2-1, the CDR3 gives the full variable domain: DGGITQSPKYLFRKEGQNVTLSCEQNLNHDAMYWYRQDPGQGLRLIYYSQIVNDFQKGDIAEGYSVSREKKESFPLTVTSAQKNPTAFYLCASSGPKLAGGNEQFFGPGTRLTVL.

This clone is a singleton in its sample. V and J are TRBV7-2 and TRBJ2-7; D is perhaps TRBD2 (6 bases). CDR3 length equals 16 residues. Germline assignment: CDR1 SGHTA and CDR2 FQGNSA. The ends were cut back, 2 bases at V and 3 bases at J, with 17 bases in the middle. The CDR3 nucleotides read TGTGCCAGCAGCTTATATTTGGGAGGTATCAACTACGAGCAGTACTTC. It is translated as CASSLYLGGINYEQYF.

The chain uses TRBV6-5 and TRBJ2-5; the match to TRBD2 covers 13 bases. This CDR3 contains 15 residues. V lost 7 bases to trimming and J lost 4 bases; unmatched junction nucleotides: 6. The germline gives CDR1 MNHEY, CDR2 SVGAGI. CDR3 sequence (DNA): TGTGCCAGCACGGGGACTAGCGGGAAATCAGAGACCCAGTACTTC. It translates to CASTGTSGKSETQYF.

This clone was detected once. The chain is built from TRBV5-1 and TRBJ2-1, with 10 bases aligning to TRBD1. The ends lost 4 bases at V and 8 bases at J; junction bases unmatched: 6. The CDR3 loop spans 14 amino acids. Germline values: CDR1 SGHRS, CDR2 YFSETQ. DNA of the CDR3: TGCGCCAGCAGCCAAGGACAGGGGGGCGATGAGCAGTTCTTC. Amino acid sequence: CASSQGQGGDEQFF.

The chain couples TRBV10-3 to TRBJ2-2; tentative D call: TRBD1 (6 bases). The germline V gene has CDR1 ENHRY and CDR2 SYGVKD. V shed 3 bases and J shed 2 bases, with 13 bases lying between them. There are 16 residues in the CDR3. The CDR3 spells CAISEVPGANTGELFF. The DNA of the CDR3 is TGTGCCATCAGTGAAGTCCCAGGGGCCAACACCGGGGAGCTGTTTTTT.

J is TRBJ1-3 and V is TRBV7-2, with unresolved D. Germline assignment: CDR1 SGHTA and CDR2 FQGNSA. The CDR3 covers 13 residues. Trimming stripped 5 bases from V and 3 bases from J, with 8 bases between. CDR3 region: CASSRRDGNTIYF. As DNA, the CDR3 is TGTGCCAGCAGCCGCCGGGATGGAAACACCATATATTTT.

The V and J genes are TRBV7-3 and TRBJ2-1; 8 positions agree with TRBD2. V trimming: 6 bases; J trimming: 8 bases; junction bases outside the gene matches: 18. Germline lookup yields CDR1 SGHTA and CDR2 FQGTGA. There are 17 residues in the CDR3. The CDR3 bases are TGTGCCAGCAGTTATATCGCCCGAAGCGGGAGTTTCTATGAGCAGTTCTTC. Protein product: CASSYIARSGSFYEQFF.

The V gene is TRBV2, the J gene TRBJ2-3; 13 nucleotides agree with TRBD2. CDR3 length equals 18 residues. The trim removed 6 bases at V and 1 base at J, leaving 10 bases unmatched. CDR1 is SNHLY, CDR2 FYNNEI, per germline. CDR3 DNA: TGTGCCAGCAGAGGGACTAGCGGGGTGATAGACCGCACAGATACGCAGTATTTT. Translation gives CASRGTSGVIDRTDTQYF.

The chain combines TRBV7-9 with TRBJ1-1, with 9 bases matching TRBD1. After removal of 3 bases from V and 6 bases from J, the junction contained 5 bases not matched to a gene. CDR3 size: 14 residues. CDR1 and CDR2 (germline): SEHNR, FQNEAQ (reference sequence). The CDR3 region is CASSLDRGDSEAFF. The CDR3 nucleotides are TGTGCCAGCAGCTTGGACAGGGGCGATTCTGAAGCTTTCTTT.

V is TRBV28 and J is TRBJ2-7; no clear D. Looked up from germline, CDR1 is MDHEN and CDR2 is SYDVKM. V shed 4 bases and J shed 2 bases, with 12 bases lying between them. The CDR3 loop spans 14 amino acids. The CDR3 DNA reads TGTGCCAGCAGTTCCCCCAGGAGAACCTACGAGCAGTACTTC. Its translation is CASSSPRRTYEQYF.

The chain is built from TRBV5-4 and TRBJ1-1; D unresolved. The CDR3 consists of 15 residues. The V gene lost 1 base and the J gene lost 3 bases, with 13 bases spanning the gap. Germline CDR1 is SGHNT and CDR2 is YYREEE (reference sequence). The CDR3 coding sequence is TGTGCCAGCAGCTTGAGAGTGACCCTGGACACTGAAGCTTTCTTT. This translates into CASSLRVTLDTEAFF.

V gene TRBV5-1 combines with J gene TRBJ1-2; weak D call: TRBD1 (5 bases). Germline V gives CDR1 SGHRS, CDR2 YFSETQ. This CDR3 comprises 13 residues. V was shortened by 0 bases and J by 7 bases, with 10 bases between the two germline ends. As DNA, the CDR3 is TGCGCCAGCAGCTTGGCCCCGGGGCCTGGCTACACCTTC. Protein sequence: CASSLAPGPGYTF.

CDR3 DNA sequence: TGTGCCAACCGCGGACCCAACACTGAAGCTTTCTTT. This encodes CANRGPNTEAFF. The gene calls are TRBV28 and TRBJ1-1, with unresolved D. Trimming took off 10 bases at V and 2 bases at J, with 11 bases between the two ends. The V gene's germline CDR1 is MDHEN and CDR2 SYDVKM. CDR3 length: 12 amino acids.

This clone was recorded once. The genes are TRBV7-9 and TRBJ2-1; the D gene is possibly TRBD2 (6 bases). V was cut by 4 bases and J by 9 bases, with 16 bases left in between. Germline values: CDR1 SEHNR, CDR2 FQNEAQ (reference sequence). The CDR3 spans 14 residues. The CDR3 region has the DNA TGTGCCAGCAGCTCAACCGGGGGACTTGTTGAGCAGTTCTTC. Translation gives CASSSTGGLVEQFF.